This TCR beta chain was recovered during a study of blood T cell repertoires in COVID-19. V was cut by 0 bases and J by 6 bases, with 16 bases left in between. This CDR3 comprises 16 residues. Germline loops: CDR1 SGDLS, CDR2 YYNGEE. TCRdb's copy holds only in-frame clones and misses some; the assay was immunoSEQ multiplex PCR. Of fewer than 250,000 clones in the sample, approximately 84% were seen once. The chain is built from TRBV9 and TRBJ2-1, with D possibly TRBD1 on 5 matching bases. The TCR was taken from a young woman who had recovered from COVID-19. The sample taken for sequencing was PBMCs or T cells enriched from blood (not recorded which). CDR3 DNA: TGTGCCAGCAGCGTAGACGGCAGGGTATTTTCCAATGAGCAGTTCTTC. It yields the protein CASSVDGRVFSNEQFF.